This T cell receptor (beta chain) originates from a study of control samples from healthy donors and cancer patients. Some clones are missing from TCRdb's copy, which holds only in-frame ones; the method was immunoSEQ multiplex PCR. Of more than 70,000 clones in the sample, around nine tenths were seen once. The V and J ends lost 9 bases and 2 bases respectively, with 12 bases between them. The CDR3 has 13 amino acids. The chain carries TRBV12-3 or TRBV12-4 and TRBJ2-3, with a tentative D call TRBD1 (5 bases). This receptor was identified in a man in his sixties with lung cancer. The sequenced sample was PBMCs. The CDR3 bases are TGTGCCAGTAACCGACAGCCCACAGATACGCAGTATTTT. As protein: CASNRQPTDTQYF.